A selection of T cell receptor beta chains follows, all from one sample in a study of shared T cell receptors in the human thymus. Assay: immunoSEQ multiplex PCR; the TCRdb copy retains only in-frame clones and omits some. The sample contains 700,000 or so clones, around 85% of which appear only once. This sample also belongs to another study, concerning human thymus T cells.

What was sequenced was thymocytes. These receptors were taken from a girl younger than two with a congenital heart defect. The CDR3 runs from the conserved cysteine through the conserved F or W. The order of the fields is J gene, V gene, clone size, D gene, CDR3 DNA, CDR3 protein. The D gene is left open where the match is weak. Rows give clone size only sometimes, using once, few, many, or a class for an expanded clone.

J: TRBJ2-7
V: TRBV5-1
size: few
D: NA
DNA: TGCGCCAGCAGCCCTCCCCCCAAGGGAGGAGAGGACGAGCAGTACTTC
CDR3: CASSPPPKGGEDEQYF

J: TRBJ2-3
V: TRBV11-3
size: NA
D: TRBD2
DNA: TGTGCCGACCCCCGGGGGGGGCTCACCCTGGATACGCAGTATTTT
CDR3: CADPRGGLTLDTQYF

J: TRBJ1-2
V: TRBV25-1
size: NA
D: NA
DNA: TGTGCCAGCAGTGAAGACGACAGCGATAACTATGGCTACACCTTC
CDR3: CASSEDDSDNYGYTF

J: TRBJ1-4
V: TRBV20-1
size: NA
D: NA
DNA: NA
CDR3: CSVGSGARFF

J: TRBJ2-4
V: TRBV13
size: NA
D: TRBD1
DNA: TGTGCCAGCAGCGACAGGGGGCTTGGAAACATTCAGTACTTC
CDR3: CASSDRGLGNIQYF

J: TRBJ1-1
V: TRBV27
size: NA
D: NA
DNA: TGTGCCAGCAGGTTGACAGTTTCAATGAACACTGAAGCTTTCTTT
CDR3: CASRLTVSMNTEAFF

J: TRBJ1-5
V: TRBV2
size: NA
D: NA
DNA: TGTGCCAGCAGCCAGGGTTCGGTCAATCAGCCCCAGCATTTT
CDR3: CASSQGSVNQPQHF

J: TRBJ1-1
V: TRBV6-1
size: NA
D: TRBD1
DNA: TGTGCCAGCGGACAGGGGATCACTGAAGCTTTCTTT
CDR3: CASGQGITEAFF

J: TRBJ2-7
V: TRBV7-8
size: NA
D: NA
DNA: TGTGCCAGCAGCCTAGGGCACTCCTACGAGCAGTACTTC
CDR3: CASSLGHSYEQYF

J: TRBJ1-2
V: TRBV28
size: NA
D: NA
DNA: TGTGCCAGCAGTCCTCGGAGAAACTATGGCTACACCTTC
CDR3: CASSPRRNYGYTF

J: TRBJ2-7
V: TRBV28
size: NA
D: NA
DNA: TGTGCCAGCAGTTTGAAGGTTTGGGAAGCGGTTAGCTCCTACGAGCAGTACTTC
CDR3: CASSLKVWEAVSSYEQYF

J: TRBJ2-3
V: TRBV10-2
size: once
D: NA
DNA: TGCGCCAGCACCGAAGGGGCTGTGGATACGCAGTATTTT
CDR3: CASTEGAVDTQYF

J: TRBJ1-2
V: TRBV27
size: NA
D: NA
DNA: TGTGCCAGCAGTTTCCGGGACGGGCGGGGTGGCTACACCTTC
CDR3: CASSFRDGRGGYTF

J: TRBJ1-1
V: TRBV6-5
size: NA
D: NA
DNA: TGTGCCAGCAGTTACTTGGGGGGACCCCTAAACACTGAAGCTTTCTTT
CDR3: CASSYLGGPLNTEAFF

J: TRBJ2-7
V: TRBV14
size: few
D: TRBD1
DNA: TGTGCCAGCAGCCAGGGAAAGACAGGGGTCCATCCCAGCTCCTACGAGCAGTACTTC
CDR3: CASSQGKTGVHPSSYEQYF

J: TRBJ2-6
V: TRBV7-4
size: NA
D: TRBD1
DNA: TGTGCCAGCCTGGACAGGGGTCTCTCTGGGGCCAACGTCCTGACTTTC
CDR3: CASLDRGLSGANVLTF

J: TRBJ2-1
V: TRBV11-3
size: NA
D: TRBD2
DNA: TGTGCCAGCAGCCTAATGGGGGGGGCCTACAATGAGCAGTTCTTC
CDR3: CASSLMGGAYNEQFF

J: TRBJ1-4
V: TRBV27
size: NA
D: TRBD1
DNA: TGTGCCAGCAGTTTCGGTCCAAGTGGCCGGACAGGGACGTCGGAAAAACTGTTTTTT
CDR3: CASSFGPSGRTGTSEKLFF

J: TRBJ1-2
V: TRBV6-5
size: NA
D: NA
DNA: TGTGCCAGCAGTTACGGCGCACAGAATGGCTACACCTTC
CDR3: CASSYGAQNGYTF

J: TRBJ1-2
V: TRBV6-6
size: NA
D: TRBD1
DNA: TGTGCCAGCAGTCCCGGGACAGGGTTCAGCTATGGCTACACCTTC
CDR3: CASSPGTGFSYGYTF

J: TRBJ2-7
V: TRBV7-6
size: NA
D: NA
DNA: TGTGCCAGCAGCTTGGGTGTCCAGACAGCCAAGGTCTACGAGCAGTACTTC
CDR3: CASSLGVQTAKVYEQYF

J: TRBJ2-1
V: TRBV2
size: NA
D: TRBD2
DNA: TGTGCCAGCAGTCCAATCCTTCTGGCGGGGGATGAGCAGTTCTTC
CDR3: CASSPILLAGDEQFF

J: TRBJ1-2
V: TRBV10-3
size: NA
D: NA
DNA: TGTGCCAGCAGACAGGCAAACTATGGCTACACCTTC
CDR3: CASRQANYGYTF

J: TRBJ2-1
V: TRBV9
size: NA
D: TRBD2
DNA: TGTGCCAGCAGCGTAGCCTGCGGGGGGCCGTACAATGAGCAGTTCTTC
CDR3: CASSVACGGPYNEQFF

J: TRBJ1-1
V: TRBV27
size: NA
D: NA
DNA: TGTGCCAGCAGCCTGGCCGGGGGGGTGCAGAAAGAAGCTTTCTTT
CDR3: CASSLAGGVQKEAFF

J: TRBJ2-5
V: TRBV6-5
size: NA
D: NA
DNA: TGTGCCAGCAGTTACTTCCGGTGGGGAGGAGAGACCCAGTACTTC
CDR3: CASSYFRWGGETQYF

J: TRBJ1-2
V: TRBV6-5
size: once
D: NA
DNA: TGTGCCAGCAACCCCGGTCGAGGCGAGATAGGCTACACCTTC
CDR3: CASNPGRGEIGYTF

J: TRBJ1-4
V: TRBV7-6
size: NA
D: TRBD1
DNA: TGTGCCAGCAGCTTAGCCCGACAGGGTTGGGAAAAACTGTTTTTT
CDR3: CASSLARQGWEKLFF

J: TRBJ1-3
V: TRBV10-1
size: NA
D: TRBD1
DNA: TGCGCCAGCAGTGAACTAGACAGGGGACAAAGAGGAAACACCATATATTTT
CDR3: CASSELDRGQRGNTIYF

J: TRBJ2-7
V: TRBV7-9
size: NA
D: TRBD2
DNA: TGTGCCAGCAGCCCTCTCAGCGGGGGGCCCCAGAGATCCTACGAGCAGTACTTC
CDR3: CASSPLSGGPQRSYEQYF

J: TRBJ2-1
V: TRBV5-6
size: NA
D: TRBD2
DNA: TGTGCCAGCAGCTTGAGGTTAGCGGGGGGGCAGGGCTCCTACAATGAGCAGTTCTTC
CDR3: CASSLRLAGGQGSYNEQFF

J: TRBJ1-1
V: TRBV7-9
size: NA
D: NA
DNA: TGTGCCGGGTGGGCAGACACTGAAGCTTTCTTT
CDR3: CAGWADTEAFF

J: TRBJ1-6
V: TRBV21-1
size: once
D: NA
DNA: TGTGCCAGCAGCAACCGGGACAGAAATTCACCCCTCCACTTT
CDR3: CASSNRDRNSPLHF

J: TRBJ1-4
V: TRBV6-1
size: NA
D: TRBD1
DNA: TGTGCCAGCAGTGACGACAGGGGTAATGAAAAACTGTTTTTT
CDR3: CASSDDRGNEKLFF

J: TRBJ2-1
V: TRBV6-5
size: NA
D: NA
DNA: TGTGCCAGCAGTTACTCGGAGGGGCGACCTTACAATGAGCAGTTCTTC
CDR3: CASSYSEGRPYNEQFF

J: TRBJ2-5
V: TRBV25-1
size: NA
D: TRBD1
DNA: TGTGCCAGCAAGGGACAGGTCCGGGAGACCCAGTACTTC
CDR3: CASKGQVRETQYF

J: TRBJ2-2
V: TRBV13
size: NA
D: TRBD1
DNA: TGTGCCAGCAGCCAACAGGGGGCGAACACCGGGGAGCTGTTTTTT
CDR3: CASSQQGANTGELFF

J: TRBJ2-1
V: TRBV28
size: NA
D: NA
DNA: TGTGCCAGCAGTTTACCCCGGTTATACAATGAGCAGTTCTTC
CDR3: CASSLPRLYNEQFF

J: TRBJ1-6
V: TRBV7-9
size: NA
D: NA
DNA: TGTGCCAGCAGCTTGGAGGGAAACTCTTATTCACCCCTCCACTTT
CDR3: CASSLEGNSYSPLHF